The 8 T cell receptor beta chains below come from one sample, sequenced in a study of cytomegalovirus exposure and HLA in healthy donors. A multiplex PCR was run with 60 Vbeta primers and 13 Jbeta primers. Sequencing used immunoSEQ multiplex PCR; TCRdb keeps in-frame clones, though not all of them. The sample shows 150,000 to 200,000 clones, 70% to 85% of them seen only once. The sequencing sample was made of PBMCs. These receptors all come from a man in his fifties or sixties in good health and CMV-seropositive.

This clone was counted only a few times. The rearrangement uses TRBV5-1 and TRBJ2-3, with 15 positions matching TRBD2. The CDR3 spans 17 residues. CDR1 and CDR2 from the germline V gene are SGHRS and YFSETQ. The V and J ends lost 3 bases and 4 bases, in that order; junction bases with no gene match: 6. The CDR3 coding sequence is TGCGCCAGCAGCTGGGGACTAGCGGGGGGACGCGCAGATACGCAGTATTTT. Its translation is CASSWGLAGGRADTQYF.

This chain joins TRBV28 and TRBJ1-2; no definite D call. Trimming removed 0 bases from V and 6 bases from J, with 5 bases in between. This CDR3 region has 12 residues. Germline V CDR1 and CDR2: MDHEN, SYDVKM. The CDR3 nucleotides read TGTGCCAGCAGTTTATGGGCAGATGGCTACACCTTC. Its translation: CASSLWADGYTF.

The rearrangement links TRBV4-3 to TRBJ2-5; 7 bases are shared with TRBD2. The germline V gene encodes CDR1 LGHNA and CDR2 YSLEER. Trimming at V came to 0 bases and at J to 5 bases, leaving 9 bases not matched to a gene. The CDR3 is 16 residues long. For the CDR3, the DNA is TGCGCCAGCAGCCAAGATCTTAGAGGGAGGGTGGAGACCCAGTACTTC. Translated: CASSQDLRGRVETQYF.

This clone was observed once. This chain connects TRBV21-1 to TRBJ2-7; the table's D call TRBD2 went unverified against the DNA. TRBV21-1 is termed a pseudogene. The CDR3 runs to 16 residues. CDR3 loop: CASSSPTAGGPYEQYF. The DNA for the CDR3 is TGTGCCAGCAGCAGCCCTACAGCGGGGGGCCCCTACGAGCAGTACTTC.

The CDR3 region is CASSLKVGNTEAFF. The CDR3 coding sequence is TGTGCCAGCAGTTTAAAAGTCGGGAACACTGAAGCTTTCTTT. The chain couples TRBV28 to TRBJ1-1; D ambiguous. Trimming pared 2 bases from V and 1 base from J, leaving 8 bases between. The germline V gene encodes CDR1 MDHEN and CDR2 SYDVKM. This CDR3 region has 14 residues.

The chain recombines TRBV4-1 with TRBJ2-5; 15 bases are a match to TRBD2. Trimming cost V 4 bases and J 2 bases; bases outside gene matches: 5. Germline V gene sequence: CDR1 MGHRA, CDR2 YSYEKL. This CDR3 contains 17 residues. This CDR3 reads CASSLGTSGGLQETQYF. Here the CDR3 DNA reads TGCGCCAGCAGCCTAGGGACTAGCGGGGGGCTTCAAGAGACCCAGTACTTC.

This chain uses TRBV27 with TRBJ2-5, with 7 bases matching TRBD2. The CDR3 is made up of 17 amino acids. CDR1 is MNHEY and CDR2 is SMNVEV in the germline V gene (reference sequence). The V gene end was trimmed by 0 bases and the J gene end by 0 bases; junction bases not matched to a gene: 7. CDR3 nucleotides: TGTGCCAGCAGTTTATCCGCGGGGGATAACCACCAAGAGACCCAGTACTTC. Translating it yields CASSLSAGDNHQETQYF.

This clone came up a few times. The genes are TRBV11-3 and TRBJ2-3; no clear D. Germline V gene data show CDR1 as SGHNT and CDR2 as YENEEA. Trimming cost V 4 bases and J 4 bases, with 6 bases left between them. This CDR3 spans 12 amino acids. The CDR3 is CASSSSSDTQYF. The DNA for the CDR3 is TGTGCCAGCAGCTCGAGCTCAGATACGCAGTATTTT.